A single sample is the source of the 32 T cell receptor beta chains below, sequenced in a study of blood T cell repertoires in COVID-19. Profiled with immunoSEQ multiplex PCR; TCRdb holds only in-frame clones, not every one. The top ten clones hold around 13% of a sample with some 220,000 clones, approximately 80% of them seen once. Material: peripheral blood. These receptors all come from a human donor in a cohort sampled during active COVID-19.

This rearrangement joins TRBV5-1 to TRBJ2-1, with D hard to call. CDR3 length: 15 residues. Germline V gene data show CDR1 as SGHRS and CDR2 as YFSETQ. The V and J ends lost 0 bases and 8 bases respectively, with 15 bases between them. The chain's CDR3 is CASSLAHPEVDEQFF. For the CDR3, the DNA is TGCGCCAGCAGCTTGGCCCATCCCGAGGTGGATGAGCAGTTCTTC. Full variable domain (outside the CDR3, taken from reference TRBV5-1 and TRBJ2-1): KAGVTQTPRYLIKTRGQQVTLSCSPISGHRSVSWYQQTPGQGLQFLFEYFSETQRNKGNFPGRFSGRQFSNSRSEMNVSTLELGDSALYLCASSLAHPEVDEQFFGPGTRLTVL.

V and J are TRBV28 and TRBJ1-2; D is unclear. The germline V gene has CDR1 MDHEN and CDR2 SYDVKM. The CDR3 sequence is 11 residues long. The V end lost 4 bases, the J end lost 6 bases, and 6 bases lay between the germline ends. In DNA form, the CDR3 reads TGTGCCAGCAGTTACACCGATGGCTACACCTTC. Its protein product is CASSYTDGYTF.

The chain links TRBV7-9 to TRBJ1-2; no firm D call. This CDR3 is 15 amino acids long. Germline values: CDR1 SEHNR, CDR2 FQNEAQ (reference sequence). The V gene lost 0 bases and the J gene lost 0 bases, with 8 bases spanning the gap. CDR3 amino acids: CASSLAGRPNYGYTF. The CDR3 bases are TGTGCCAGCAGCTTAGCGGGGAGGCCTAACTATGGCTACACCTTC.

The rearrangement uses TRBV11-2 and TRBJ1-5, with TRBD1 identical over 8 bases. J was trimmed by 2 bases and V by 5 bases; bases with no gene match: 2. In germline, CDR1 is SGHAT, CDR2 FQNNGV. The CDR3 length is 14 residues. CDR3 amino acids: CASSGTGGNQPQHF. The CDR3 DNA reads as TGTGCCAGCAGCGGGACAGGCGGCAATCAGCCCCAGCATTTT. The full variable domain, in which reference TRBV11-2 and TRBJ1-5 provide the parts outside the CDR3, is EAGVAQSPRYKIIEKRQSVAFWCNPISGHATLYWYQQILGQGPKLLIQFQNNGVVDDSQLPKDRFSAERLKGVDSTLKIQPAKLEDSAVYLCASSGTGGNQPQHFGDGTRLSIL.

The chain employs TRBV4-1 and TRBJ1-2; D is undetermined. The germline V gene has CDR1 MGHRA and CDR2 YSYEKL. The CDR3 has 12 amino acids. Trimming removed 3 bases at V and 4 bases at J, with 6 bases between. The CDR3 DNA reads as TGCGCCAGCAGCCAGAGTGGCTATGGCTACACCTTC. It yields the protein CASSQSGYGYTF.

V gene TRBV18 combines with J gene TRBJ1-3, with TRBD1 identical over 8 bases. In germline, CDR1 is KGHSH, CDR2 LQKENI. The CDR3 spans 18 residues. V trimming: 2 bases; J trimming: 1 base; junction bases outside the gene matches: 10. Written as DNA, the CDR3 is TGTGCCAGCTCACCAAGTAGACAGGGGAGTTGGTCTGGAAACACCATATATTTT. Its protein product is CASSPSRQGSWSGNTIYF.

The chain employs TRBV18 and TRBJ1-2; no definite D call. The germline V gene encodes CDR1 KGHSH and CDR2 LQKENI. Trimming removed 3 bases at V and 2 bases at J, with 7 bases between. CDR3 length: 13 residues. The DNA for the CDR3 is TGTGCCAGCTCACCTGACAAAAACTATGGCTACACCTTC. This codes for CASSPDKNYGYTF.

This chain joins TRBV27 and TRBJ2-7; 15 bases are shared with TRBD2. Germline V lookup: CDR1 MNHEY, CDR2 SMNVEV (reference sequence). Unmatched junction bases numbered 11, after V lost 5 bases and J lost 3 bases. This CDR3 has 18 amino acids. The CDR3 nucleotides are TGTGCCAGCAGTCAAGAGTTGGGACTAGCGGGAGGTAGCTACGAGCAGTACTTC. Translated, it gives CASSQELGLAGGSYEQYF.

This clone was recorded once. V gene TRBV25-1 combines with J gene TRBJ1-5; D is unresolved. The germline CDR1 and CDR2 sequences are MGHDK and SYGVNS. V lost 5 bases and J lost 4, with 6 bases in between. The CDR3 consists of 12 residues. The CDR3 nucleotides are TGTGCCAGCAGTCGTCCGAATCAGCCCCAGCATTTT. Translation: CASSRPNQPQHF.

Comment on this clone: Sequence at one end of the junction differs from germline and may be a read error. V and J are TRBV18 and TRBJ2-7; 10 bases are shared with TRBD1. The CDR3 is made up of 17 amino acids. Germline CDR1 and CDR2: KGHSH and LQKENI. Here the CDR3 DNA reads TGTGCCAGCTCACCAGGCCAACCGGGACAGGGGTCCTACGAGCAGTATTTC. This encodes CASSPGQPGQGSYEQYF.

The chain couples TRBV7-9 to TRBJ2-5; 10 bases line up with TRBD2. The CDR3 is 15 residues long. Germline-derived CDR1 and CDR2 are SEHNR and FQNEAQ (reference sequence). Trimming took 2 bases from V and 4 from J; bases not matched to a gene: 4. CDR3 in amino acids: CASSLSSGRGETQYF. The CDR3 DNA sequence: TGTGCCAGCAGCTTATCTAGCGGGAGAGGAGAGACCCAGTACTTC.

The rearrangement uses TRBV27 and TRBJ2-2; D perhaps matches TRBD2 (5 bases). The V end was cut by 5 bases, the J end by 6 bases, with 13 bases between. The germline CDR1 and CDR2 sequences are MNHEY and SMNVEV (reference sequence). CDR3 length: 14 amino acids. This chain's CDR3 is CASSPLRGPGELFF. DNA of the CDR3: TGTGCCAGCAGTCCCCTCCGGGGTCCCGGGGAGCTGTTTTTT.

This clone showed up just a few times. CDR3 coding DNA: TGCGCCAGCAGCTTGGAAGGGACAGGGAAAGATACGCAGTATTTT. Protein product: CASSLEGTGKDTQYF. The V and J genes are TRBV5-1 and TRBJ2-3; 9 nucleotides align to TRBD1. Trimming removed 0 bases from V and 5 bases from J; junction bases left unmatched: 4. CDR1 SGHRS and CDR2 YFSETQ come from the germline V gene. This CDR3 region has 15 residues.

This clone was detected a few times. The rearrangement uses TRBV13 and TRBJ2-7; weak D call: TRBD1 (5 bases). Germline lookup yields CDR1 PRHDT and CDR2 FYEKMQ (reference sequence). The V gene lost 0 bases and the J gene lost 1 base, with 16 bases spanning the gap. The CDR3 is made up of 17 amino acids. The CDR3 is CASSLGLRQGGSYEQYF. The CDR3 DNA sequence: TGTGCCAGCAGCTTAGGCCTTCGGCAGGGTGGGTCCTACGAGCAGTACTTC. Based on the CDR3 plus reference TRBV13 and TRBJ2-7, the full variable domain is AAGVIQSPRHLIKEKRETATLKCYPIPRHDTVYWYQQGPGQDPQFLISFYEKMQSDKGSIPDRFSAQQFSDYHSELNMSSLELGDSALYFCASSLGLRQGGSYEQYFGPGTRLTVT.

This chain uses TRBV7-8 with TRBJ2-5; TRBD2 matches at 12 bases. V gave up 7 bases and J gave up 2 bases; unmatched junction bases: 8. Germline CDR1 SGHVS, CDR2 FQNEAQ. The length of the CDR3 is 16 residues. Here the CDR3 reads CASNPMGLAGQETQYF. The CDR3 region has the DNA TGTGCCAGCAACCCCATGGGACTAGCGGGTCAAGAGACCCAGTACTTC.

V usage is TRBV27 and J usage is TRBJ2-7; tentative D call: TRBD2 (5 bases). Trimming shortened V by 3 bases and J by 2 bases, and 11 bases separated the two germline ends. The CDR3 is 14 residues long. Germline V gene sequence: CDR1 MNHEY, CDR2 SMNVEV (reference sequence). The DNA of the CDR3 is TGTGCCAGCAGTTTCCGGGAACCCCCCTACGAGCAGTACTTC. Translating it yields CASSFREPPYEQYF.

The chain links TRBV5-8 to TRBJ2-2; D not resolved. The length of the CDR3 is 13 residues. Trimming stripped 0 bases from V and 6 bases from J, with 6 bases between. Germline CDR1 SGHTS, CDR2 YDEGEE. The CDR3 loop reads CASSLGGSGELFF. The CDR3 DNA follows: TGTGCCAGCAGCTTGGGTGGCTCCGGGGAGCTGTTTTTT. Using reference TRBV5-8 and TRBJ2-2 for the parts outside the CDR3, the full variable domain is EAGVTQSPTHLIKTRGQQATLRCSPISGHTSVYWYQQALGLGLQFLLWYDEGEERNRGNFPPRFSGRQFPNYSSELNVNALELEDSALYLCASSLGGSGELFFGEGSRLTVL.

The V gene is TRBV28, the J gene TRBJ1-4; D gene unclear. The CDR3 runs to 15 residues. Germline V gene lookup returns CDR1 MDHEN and CDR2 SYDVKM. Between the trimmed V and J ends, which lost 2 bases and 10 bases, there was a span of 17 bases. CDR3 in DNA: TGTGCCAGCAGTTTACCCCGACCCCCAGGTGGAAAACTGTTTTTT. Translation gives CASSLPRPPGGKLFF.

The rearrangement uses TRBV5-1 and TRBJ2-2, with D tentatively TRBD1 (6 bases). V was clipped by 1 base and J by 6 bases, with 16 bases between them. This CDR3 spans 16 amino acids. The germline gives CDR1 SGHRS, CDR2 YFSETQ. The CDR3 region is CASSLIQGVGAGELFF. The CDR3, as DNA: TGCGCCAGCAGCTTGATACAGGGCGTTGGGGCCGGGGAGCTGTTTTTT.

CDR3 DNA: TGTGCCAGCAGCCCCTCCGGGGATGATGGGGAGACCCAGTACTTC. As protein: CASSPSGDDGETQYF. This sequence joins TRBV6-2 or TRBV6-3 and TRBJ2-5, with a weak D call TRBD2 (5 bases). Looked up from germline, CDR1 is MNHEY and CDR2 is SVGEGT. CDR3 length equals 15 residues. The germline V and J ends were trimmed by 6 bases and 5 bases, with 19 bases remaining between them.

This clone was counted once. DNA for the CDR3: TGTGCCAGCAGCTCCCTTCTAGGGAGTGGCTACACCTTC. Amino acid sequence: CASSSLLGSGYTF. V gene TRBV7-8 combines with J gene TRBJ1-2; D unclear. The CDR3 totals 13 residues. The germline V gene encodes CDR1 SGHVS and CDR2 FQNEAQ. V lost 4 bases, J lost 7 bases, and 13 bases lay in between.

V and J are TRBV6-4 and TRBJ1-6; D not certain. Germline V gene lookup returns CDR1 MRHNA and CDR2 SNTAGT. The CDR3 spans 13 residues. Trimming took off 4 bases at V and 11 bases at J, with 12 bases between the two ends. In DNA form, the CDR3 reads TGTGCCAGCAGTGCATCGGGAGAGGCACCCCTCCACTTT. It specifies CASSASGEAPLHF.

This CDR3 reads CASSYSDRGFEQFF. Written as DNA, the CDR3 is TGTGCCAGCAGTTACTCGGACAGGGGATTTGAGCAGTTCTTC. This chain connects TRBV6-5 to TRBJ2-1, with 9 bases matching TRBD1. The V segment lost 0 bases and the J segment 9 bases; nucleotides outside the gene matches: 3. Germline V gene data show CDR1 as MNHEY and CDR2 as SVGAGI. This CDR3 contains 14 residues.

This chain uses TRBV5-6 with TRBJ2-2; TRBD1 aligns across 7 bases. Germline CDR1 and CDR2: SGHDT and YYEEEE. CDR3 length: 17 residues. V dropped 0 bases and J dropped 1; count of bases not matched to a gene: 6. The CDR3 sequence: CASSLGSGTENTGELFF. CDR3 sequence (DNA): TGTGCCAGCAGCTTGGGGTCCGGGACAGAGAACACCGGGGAGCTGTTTTTT.

The V gene is TRBV7-9, the J gene TRBJ2-5, with D maybe TRBD1 (6 bases). Germline V CDR1 and CDR2: SEHNR, FQNEAQ (reference sequence). V was trimmed by 4 bases and J by 6 bases, leaving 18 bases between them. The CDR3 totals 15 residues. Written as DNA, the CDR3 is TGTGCCAGCAGCTCTCCGGGACAAGTCTGGAAGACCCAGTACTTC. Protein sequence: CASSSPGQVWKTQYF. The full variable domain, in which reference TRBV7-9 and TRBJ2-5 provide the parts outside the CDR3, is DTGVSQNPRHKITKRGQNVTFRCDPISEHNRLYWYRQTLGQGPEFLTYFQNEAQLEKSRLLSDRFSAERPKGSFSTLEIQRTEQGDSAMYLCASSSPGQVWKTQYFGPGTRLLVL.

The gene calls are TRBV7-2 and TRBJ2-7, with a possible D match to TRBD1 (5 bases). Germline V lookup: CDR1 SGHTA, CDR2 FQGNSA. V was shortened by 0 bases and J by 2 bases, with 5 bases between the two germline ends. The CDR3 contains 13 residues. In nucleotides, the CDR3 is TGTGCCAGCAGCTTAGCGGACACCTACGAGCAGTACTTC. Amino acid sequence: CASSLADTYEQYF.

This clone has a handful of counts. V is TRBV9 and J is TRBJ1-6; TRBD1 aligns across 11 bases. Germline V gene lookup returns CDR1 SGDLS and CDR2 YYNGEE. The CDR3 length is 18 residues. Trimming removed 4 bases from V and 7 bases from J; junction bases left unmatched: 13. In DNA, the CDR3 is TGTGCCAGCAGCCAACACGGACAGGGGGCCGGCGGGAATTCACCCCTCCACTTT. Residues: CASSQHGQGAGGNSPLHF.

This clone was detected once. The chain has TRBV5-4 and TRBJ2-7, with D tentatively TRBD2 (5 bases). The CDR3 contains 14 residues. Germline CDR1 reads SGHNT; CDR2 reads YYREEE (reference sequence). Trimming took off 5 bases at V and 0 bases at J, with 12 bases between the two ends. CDR3 region: CASRPMGSSYEQYF. The CDR3 bases are TGTGCCAGCAGGCCGATGGGGAGCTCCTACGAGCAGTACTTC. The full variable domain, rest sourced from reference TRBV5-4 and TRBJ2-7, is ETGVTQSPTHLIKTRGQQVTLRCSSQSGHNTVSWYQQALGQGPQFIFQYYREEENGRGNFPPRFSGLQFPNYSSELNVNALELDDSALYLCASRPMGSSYEQYFGPGTRLTVT.

This clone showed up just a few times. The rearrangement uses TRBV7-2 and TRBJ2-3; 13 positions agree with TRBD2. V dropped 0 bases and J dropped 6; count of bases not matched to a gene: 6. This CDR3 is 17 amino acids long. CDR1 and CDR2 from the germline V gene are SGHTA and FQGNSA. The CDR3 region has the DNA TGTGCCAGCAGCTTAGCCCCCGGACTAGCGGGAGCTGATACGCAGTATTTT. Protein sequence: CASSLAPGLAGADTQYF.

This clone was counted a single time. The V and J genes are TRBV12-3 or TRBV12-4 and TRBJ2-3; D perhaps matches TRBD1 (6 bases). The CDR3 runs 13 residues. V lost 3 bases to trimming and J lost 6 bases, with 10 bases between them. The chain's CDR3 is CASSLQGSDTQYF. CDR3 bases: TGTGCCAGCAGTTTGCAGGGGTCCGATACGCAGTATTTT.

This clone appeared a single time. The rearrangement joins TRBV18 to TRBJ2-3; the D gene is possibly TRBD2 (5 bases). The CDR3 covers 13 residues. The V end lost 0 bases, the J end lost 13 bases, and 14 bases lay between the germline ends. Germline V gene lookup returns CDR1 KGHSH and CDR2 LQKENI. This CDR3 is CASSPPFRDNKYF. The CDR3 DNA reads as TGTGCCAGCTCACCACCGTTCCGGGATAATAAGTATTTT.

V usage is TRBV18 and J usage is TRBJ2-1; the D gene is possibly TRBD2 (5 bases). CDR3 length equals 18 residues. Looked up from germline, CDR1 is KGHSH and CDR2 is LQKENI. Between the trimmed V and J ends, which lost 0 bases and 4 bases, there was a span of 19 bases. Here the CDR3 reads CASSPPEDHPLWYNEQFF. DNA of the CDR3: TGTGCCAGCTCACCACCGGAGGACCATCCTCTATGGTACAATGAGCAGTTCTTC.